This is a list of T cell receptor beta chains from one sample in a study of T cell responses to AZD1222 COVID-19 vaccine. Using immunoSEQ multiplex PCR, the repertoire was profiled, and TCRdb retains in-frame clones only, with some absent. The sample consists of approximately 150,000 clones, approximately 89% of them appearing once. The sample was peripheral blood, taken 28 days after the second AZD1222 dose. Every receptor here comes from an adult who received the AZD1222 COVID-19 vaccine. CDR3s include the opening cysteine and the closing phenylalanine or tryptophan. D genes are given only for firm matches.

TRBJ2-3,TRBV19,TRBD1,CASSVGTGTDTQYF,TGTGCCAGTAGTGTTGGGACAGGGACAGATACGCAGTATTTT
TRBJ1-1,TRBV7-9,TRBD1,CASSSGTGIWSTEAFF,TGTGCCAGCAGCTCCGGGACAGGGATTTGGAGCACTGAAGCTTTCTTT
TRBJ2-5,TRBV20-1,-,CSASRPQETQYF,TGCAGTGCTAGTAGGCCCCAAGAGACCCAGTACTTC
TRBJ2-3,TRBV5-1,-,CASSLAGGGDTQYF,TGCGCCAGCAGCTTGGCCGGGGGAGGAGATACGCAGTATTTT
TRBJ2-3,TRBV24-1,-,CATGRGENLLNTQYF,TGTGCCACCGGCAGGGGAGAAAATTTGTTGAATACGCAGTATTTT
TRBJ2-1,TRBV6-2/TRBV6-3,-,CASSPFYNEQFF,TGTGCCAGCAGTCCCTTCTACAATGAGCAGTTCTTC
TRBJ2-7,TRBV6-5,TRBD1,CASSTIDRGLYEQYF,TGTGCCAGCAGTACGATCGACAGGGGGCTCTACGAGCAGTACTTC
TRBJ1-2,TRBV2,-,CASSEGDGSNYGYTF,TGTGCCAGCAGTGAAGGTGACGGATCTAACTATGGCTACACCTTC
TRBJ1-4,TRBV27,-,CASSLFGGKGKLFF,TGTGCCAGCAGTTTATTCGGGGGCAAGGGAAAACTGTTTTTT
TRBJ2-7,TRBV5-1,TRBD2,CASSLGGLAHQYEQYF,TGCGCCAGCAGCTTGGGAGGACTAGCGCATCAATACGAGCAGTACTTC
TRBJ2-7,TRBV2,TRBD1,CASSERAGGSYEQYF,TGTGCCAGCAGTGAACGGGCAGGGGGCAGCTACGAGCAGTACTTC
TRBJ2-2,TRBV27,TRBD2,CASSRLAGGGELFF,TGTGCCAGCAGCCGACTAGCGGGGGGCGGGGAGCTGTTTTTT
TRBJ2-5,TRBV11-2,TRBD2,CASSQVSSGSLWQETQYF,TGTGCCAGCAGCCAAGTGTCTAGCGGGAGCCTGTGGCAAGAGACCCAGTACTTC
TRBJ2-7,TRBV10-3,-,CAIHGGDYEQYF,TGTGCCATCCACGGGGGCGATTACGAGCAGTACTTC
TRBJ1-5,TRBV6-5,TRBD1,CASRDTGVGNQPQHF,TGTGCCAGCAGGGACACAGGGGTTGGCAATCAGCCCCAGCATTTT
TRBJ1-1,TRBV7-9,-,CASSQQGSNTEAFF,TGTGCCAGCAGCCAGCAGGGGTCGAACACTGAAGCTTTCTTT
TRBJ2-4,TRBV27,-,CASSLSSQNIQYF,TGTGCCAGCAGTTTATCCTCCCAGAACATTCAGTACTTC
TRBJ2-3,TRBV18,-,CASSPPTTDTQYF,TGTGCCAGCTCACCACCGACAACAGATACGCAGTATTTT
TRBJ1-2,TRBV5-1,TRBD1,CASSLANRQGGDGYTF,TGCGCCAGCAGCTTGGCCAACCGACAGGGTGGAGATGGCTACACCTTC
TRBJ2-3,TRBV9,-,CASSVAPGADTQYF,TGTGCCAGCAGCGTAGCACCCGGCGCAGATACGCAGTATTTT
TRBJ2-7,TRBV21-1,-,CASSNRADTSYEQYF,TGTGCCAGCAGCAACAGGGCAGACACTTCCTACGAGCAGTACTTC
TRBJ2-1,TRBV27,TRBD2,CASSHIYGTSGGADYNEQFF,TGTGCCAGCAGCCATATCTATGGCACTAGCGGGGGGGCGGACTACAATGAGCAGTTCTTC
TRBJ2-5,TRBV5-1,TRBD1,CASSLYRGTQETQYF,TGCGCCAGCAGCTTGTACAGGGGAACGCAAGAGACCCAGTACTTC
TRBJ2-1,TRBV20-1,-,CSASQGGFSYNEQFF,TGCAGTGCTAGTCAAGGGGGATTCTCCTACAATGAGCAGTTCTTC
TRBJ1-2,TRBV28,-,CASSPRRDKYGYTF,TGTGCCAGCAGTCCCCGAAGGGACAAATATGGCTACACCTTC
TRBJ2-3,TRBV5-4,-,CASSLGDAGDTQYF,TGTGCCAGCAGCTTGGGGGACGCAGGAGATACGCAGTATTTT
TRBJ1-1,TRBV6-5,-,CASSYLITMNTEAFF,TGTGCCAGCAGTTATCTGATAACTATGAACACTGAAGCTTTCTTT
TRBJ2-1,TRBV5-1,-,CASSLDPGGAGEQFF,TGCGCCAGCAGCTTGGATCCAGGGGGGGCTGGTGAGCAGTTCTTC
TRBJ2-1,TRBV7-9,TRBD2,CASSFPTSGYNEQFF,TGTGCCAGCAGCTTTCCGACTAGCGGGTACAATGAGCAGTTCTTC